This TCR beta chain was found in a study of blood T cell repertoires in COVID-19. In the study overall: Acute and convalescent COVID-19 samples came from the United States, Italy and Spain. The analysed material was cDNA or gDNA that came from T cells, B-cell-depleted T cells, or PBMCs.

The CDR3 is 13 amino acids. Trimming took 4 bases from V and 4 from J, leaving 9 bases between them. The germline gives CDR1 SEHNR, CDR2 FQNEAQ (reference sequence). Source study methods: Using reference gene primer amplification, nucleated cell counts were estimated. TCRdb's table, derived via immunoSEQ multiplex PCR, lists solely in-frame clones and lacks some. That table is the source of V, J and clone size, and D and trimming were worked out from the DNA. The sample has 75,000 to 100,000 clones, around 80% seen once. The sequence was obtained from a woman over 75 with acute or convalescent COVID-19. Material for sequencing was peripheral blood. The rearrangement uses TRBV7-9 and TRBJ2-3, with no clear D. The CDR3 coding sequence is TGTGCCAGCAGCTGGAGATTAGCAGATACGCAGTATTTT. Encoded protein: CASSWRLADTQYF. Full variable domain (remainder filled in from reference TRBV7-9 and TRBJ2-3): DTGVSQNPRHKITKRGQNVTFRCDPISEHNRLYWYRQTLGQGPEFLTYFQNEAQLEKSRLLSDRFSAERPKGSFSTLEIQRTEQGDSAMYLCASSWRLADTQYFGPGTRLTVL.